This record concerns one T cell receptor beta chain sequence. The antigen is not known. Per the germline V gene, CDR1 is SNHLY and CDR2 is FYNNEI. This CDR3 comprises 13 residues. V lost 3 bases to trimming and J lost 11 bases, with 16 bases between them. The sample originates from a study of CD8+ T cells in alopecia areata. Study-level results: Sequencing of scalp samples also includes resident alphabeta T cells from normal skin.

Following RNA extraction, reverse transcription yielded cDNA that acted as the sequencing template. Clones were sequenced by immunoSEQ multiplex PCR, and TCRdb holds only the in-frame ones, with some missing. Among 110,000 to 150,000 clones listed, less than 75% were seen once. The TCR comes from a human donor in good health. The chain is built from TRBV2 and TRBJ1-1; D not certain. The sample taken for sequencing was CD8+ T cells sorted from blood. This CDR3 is CASSDVEGLRAFF. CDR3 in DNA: TGTGCCAGCAGTGACGTGGAGGGTTTGAGGGCTTTCTTT.